The 18 T cell receptor beta chains below were found in one sample sequenced in a study of vaccination and CD4 T cells after COVID-19. A single record per CDR3 protein comes from TCRdb applying MiXCR to the PCR reads. This table holds fewer than 20,000 distinct CDR3 sequences, 50% to 65% found once. This specimen consisted of CD4+ T cells from blood, obtained after SARS-CoV-2 vaccination. The receptors stem from a human donor who had recovered from COVID-19.

The V gene is TRBV20-1, the J gene TRBJ2-1; 11 positions match TRBD2. Germline CDR1 reads DFQATT; CDR2 reads SNEGSKA (reference sequence). V lost 5 bases, J lost 11 bases, and 11 bases stayed unmatched. This CDR3 region has 14 residues. The CDR3 DNA follows: TGCAGTGCTGACCATAGGACTAGCGGGTACCAGCAGTTCTTC. Protein sequence: CSADHRTSGYQQFF.

Sample share makes this clonotype medium-sized (0.01 to 0.1%). The rearrangement joins TRBV15 to TRBJ2-3; 11 bases are a match to TRBD2. The germline V gene has CDR1 LNHNV and CDR2 YYDKDF (reference sequence). V dropped 4 bases and J dropped 4; count of bases not matched to a gene: 4. This CDR3 region has 15 residues. The CDR3 DNA reads TGTGCCACCAGCACGGGACTAGCGGACTCAGATACGCAGTATTTT. Translated: CATSTGLADSDTQYF.

V and J are TRBV28 and TRBJ1-1; D remains ambiguous. V dropped 8 bases and J dropped 0 bases, with 16 bases sitting between them. The CDR3 has 15 amino acids. Germline CDR1 is MDHEN and CDR2 is SYDVKM. The CDR3 DNA reads as TGTGCCAGCTCCCCGAATGGCGCCCTGAACACTGAAGCTTTCTTT. Its protein is CASSPNGALNTEAFF.

V gene TRBV7-3 combines with J gene TRBJ2-1; TRBD2 aligns across 13 bases. Germline CDR1 is SGHTA and CDR2 is FQGTGA. The trim removed 5 bases at V and 9 bases at J, leaving 4 bases unmatched. The CDR3 runs to 14 residues. The CDR3 DNA is TGTGCCAGCAGCGGAAGGACTAGCGGGGGTGAGCAGTTCTTC. This encodes CASSGRTSGGEQFF.

This clonotype has more than one count but fewer than ten. The chain recombines TRBV5-4 with TRBJ1-1, with D possibly being TRBD1 (5 bases). Trimming cost V 2 bases and J 1 base, with 6 bases left between them. The CDR3 runs to 13 residues. Germline lookup yields CDR1 SGHNT and CDR2 YYREEE (reference sequence). In DNA form, the CDR3 reads TGTGCCAGCAGCTTCGACAGGAACACTGAAGCTTTCTTT. Translation gives CASSFDRNTEAFF.

The J gene is TRBJ2-2, the V gene TRBV18; D uncertain. This CDR3 contains 13 residues. V lost 4 bases to trimming and J lost 5 bases, with 8 bases between them. Germline V CDR1 and CDR2: KGHSH, LQKENI. The CDR3 nucleotides read TGTGCCAGCTCACAGCACCCTACCGGGGAGCTGTTTTTT. It translates to CASSQHPTGELFF.

The chain couples TRBV5-4 to TRBJ2-3; D is unclear. The CDR3 contains 13 residues. The germline CDR1 and CDR2 sequences are SGHNT and YYREEE (reference sequence). Trimming took 0 bases from V and 3 from J, leaving 5 bases between them. The CDR3 nucleotides read TGTGCCAGCAGCTTGGGGCGGACAGATACGCAGTATTTT. Protein product: CASSLGRTDTQYF. Using reference TRBV5-4 and TRBJ2-3 for the parts outside the CDR3, the full variable domain is ETGVTQSPTHLIKTRGQQVTLRCSSQSGHNTVSWYQQALGQGPQFIFQYYREEENGRGNFPPRFSGLQFPNYSSELNVNALELDDSALYLCASSLGRTDTQYFGPGTRLTVL.

The gene calls are TRBV15 and TRBJ1-1; D remains ambiguous. The CDR3 length is 14 residues. V was cut by 5 bases and J by 0 bases, with 10 bases left in between. Germline V gene sequence: CDR1 LNHNV, CDR2 YYDKDF (reference sequence). This chain's CDR3 is CATSPDLMNTEAFF. The CDR3 nucleotides are TGTGCCACCAGCCCCGATCTGATGAACACTGAAGCTTTCTTT.

The chain recombines TRBV11-2 with TRBJ2-3; TRBD2 aligns across 7 bases. Germline-derived CDR1 and CDR2 are SGHAT and FQNNGV. Unmatched junction bases numbered 7, after V lost 1 base and J lost 3 bases. The CDR3 length is 16 residues. In DNA, the CDR3 is TGTGCCAGCAGCTTAGGCGGGAGCGTAATGACAGATACGCAGTATTTT. It codes for CASSLGGSVMTDTQYF. The variable domain in full, with the rest retrieved from reference TRBV11-2 and TRBJ2-3, is EAGVAQSPRYKIIEKRQSVAFWCNPISGHATLYWYQQILGQGPKLLIQFQNNGVVDDSQLPKDRFSAERLKGVDSTLKIQPAKLEDSAVYLCASSLGGSVMTDTQYFGPGTRLTVL.

This clonotype appeared a few times. The V gene is TRBV6-7, the J gene TRBJ1-2; D remains ambiguous. TRBV6-7 is an ORF for which the function is uncertain. Trimming shortened V by 8 bases and J by 0 bases, and 16 bases separated the two germline ends. The CDR3 sequence is 15 residues long. The DNA of the CDR3 is TGTGCCAGCCATATGGACGGTGGACCTAACTATGGCTACACCTTC. Amino acid sequence: CASHMDGGPNYGYTF.

The chain has TRBV6-1 and TRBJ2-3, with 8 bases aligning to TRBD2. Per germline, CDR1 MNHNS and CDR2 SASEGT. The CDR3 sequence is 14 residues long. V lost 3 bases, J lost 4 bases, and 3 bases stayed unmatched. Here the CDR3 reads CASSERGAPDTQYF. The CDR3 nucleotides read TGTGCCAGCAGTGAGCGGGGGGCCCCAGATACGCAGTATTTT.

This clonotype was recorded a few times. The J gene is TRBJ2-3, the V gene TRBV25-1, with 7 bases aligning to TRBD1. This CDR3 is 15 amino acids long. CDR1 and CDR2 from the germline V gene are MGHDK and SYGVNS. The junction had 8 bases not matched to a gene; V was cut back by 7 bases and J by 1 base. CDR3 DNA: TGTGCCAGCAAAGGTCAAGGGGGCGGCACAGATACGCAGTATTTT. Protein sequence: CASKGQGGGTDTQYF.

The rearrangement links TRBV5-4 to TRBJ2-5; D unclear. Per germline, CDR1 SGHNT and CDR2 YYREEE (reference sequence). This CDR3 region has 11 residues. Trimming left V 4 bases short and J 1 base short, with 2 bases between. CDR3 nucleotide sequence: TGTGCCAGCAGCATCCAAGAGACCCAGTACTTC. Its translation is CASSIQETQYF. Full variable domain (outside the CDR3, taken from reference TRBV5-4 and TRBJ2-5): ETGVTQSPTHLIKTRGQQVTLRCSSQSGHNTVSWYQQALGQGPQFIFQYYREEENGRGNFPPRFSGLQFPNYSSELNVNALELDDSALYLCASSIQETQYFGPGTRLLVL.

In its sample, this clonotype was seen a few times. V usage is TRBV20-1 and J usage is TRBJ2-1; TRBD1 aligns across 8 bases. The CDR3 covers 15 residues. V dropped 7 bases and J dropped 5; count of bases not matched to a gene: 13. The germline V gene encodes CDR1 DFQATT and CDR2 SNEGSKA (reference sequence). The CDR3: CSVSRGTGSNNEQFF. For the CDR3, the DNA is TGCAGTGTGAGCAGGGGGACAGGCAGCAACAATGAGCAGTTCTTC.

This clonotype was counted a few times. V gene TRBV6-1 combines with J gene TRBJ1-1, with TRBD1 as a possible D gene (6 bases). The germline CDR1 and CDR2 sequences are MNHNS and SASEGT. This CDR3 contains 14 residues. V gave up 2 bases and J gave up 3 bases, with 10 bases separating them. The CDR3 bases are TGTGCCAGCAGTGAATCGGGGGGCTACACTGAAGCTTTCTTT. Its protein is CASSESGGYTEAFF.

The chain is built from TRBV4-2 and TRBJ1-5, with D possibly matching TRBD1 (6 bases). The CDR3 consists of 14 residues. Germline assignment: CDR1 LGHNA and CDR2 YNFKEQ. V was clipped by 5 bases and J by 6 bases, with 14 bases between them. This CDR3 is CASSGGPGAQPQHF. The CDR3 bases are TGTGCCAGCAGCGGTGGGCCAGGGGCTCAGCCCCAGCATTTT.

The sample holds a few counts of this clonotype. The genes are TRBV27 and TRBJ1-2, with D tentatively TRBD1 (5 bases). There are 15 residues in the CDR3. Germline V lookup: CDR1 MNHEY, CDR2 SMNVEV (reference sequence). Trimming took 0 bases from V and 3 from J, leaving 11 bases between them. CDR3: CASSLSVGRDYGYTF. The CDR3, as DNA: TGTGCCAGCAGTTTATCGGTGGGCAGGGACTATGGCTACACCTTC.

This clonotype was counted a few times. As DNA, the CDR3 is TGTGCCAGCAGCCTTAGCGGGGGTCAAGAGACCCAGTACTTC. Translating gives CASSLSGGQETQYF. This rearrangement joins TRBV7-2 to TRBJ2-5; 9 bases fit TRBD2. After removal of 5 bases from V and 2 bases from J, the junction contained 3 bases not matched to a gene. The CDR3 covers 14 residues. The germline V gene encodes CDR1 SGHTA and CDR2 FQGNSA.